This entry lists 27 T cell receptor beta chains sequenced from one sample in a study of T cell changes during pregnancy in multiple sclerosis. Data came from immunoSEQ multiplex PCR; TCRdb stores just in-frame clones and leaves some out. The table includes some 73,000 clones, around 94% detected once. The material sequenced was peripheral blood, taken in the third trimester of pregnancy. The receptors come from a female donor in good health, enrolled as a control in a pregnancy study.

The V call is TRBV7-2, the J call TRBJ2-3; TRBD2 matches at 14 bases. There are 17 residues in the CDR3. V lost 5 bases, J lost 5 bases, and 9 bases stayed unmatched. Germline V gene sequence: CDR1 SGHTA, CDR2 FQGNSA. CDR3 protein: CASSPRLAGGLRDTQYF. CDR3 bases: TGTGCCAGCAGCCCGAGACTAGCGGGAGGGCTGAGAGATACGCAGTATTTT.

The rearrangement uses TRBV28 and TRBJ1-1; TRBD1 might be the D (6 bases). The CDR3 is made up of 15 amino acids. Germline values: CDR1 MDHEN, CDR2 SYDVKM. Trimming removed 7 bases from V and 3 bases from J, with 18 bases in between. This CDR3 is CASKIRGGVDTEAFF. The CDR3 DNA sequence: TGTGCCAGCAAAATAAGGGGGGGTGTGGACACTGAAGCTTTCTTT.

V is TRBV29-1 and J is TRBJ1-1; D is possibly TRBD1 (5 bases). From germline, CDR1 is SQVTM and CDR2 ANQGSEA. The CDR3 spans 15 residues. Trimming left V 3 bases short and J 4 bases short, with 18 bases between. CDR3 bases: TGCAGCGTTGACCGTTCCCAGGGAGGCGGCACTGAAGCTTTCTTT. As protein: CSVDRSQGGGTEAFF.

This chain connects TRBV10-3 to TRBJ1-2; D uncertain. The CDR3 totals 16 residues. Trimming shortened V by 4 bases and J by 3 bases, and 18 bases separated the two germline ends. Per the germline V gene, CDR1 is ENHRY and CDR2 is SYGVKD. The CDR3 is CAISGGEANSYYGYTF. The DNA of the CDR3 is TGTGCCATCAGTGGGGGAGAGGCGAATTCTTACTATGGCTACACCTTC.

The rearrangement joins TRBV28 to TRBJ2-2, with D tentatively TRBD2 (6 bases). The germline V gene has CDR1 MDHEN and CDR2 SYDVKM. V gave up 8 bases and J gave up 1 base, with 11 bases separating them. The CDR3 totals 14 residues. Written as DNA, the CDR3 is TGTGCCAGCGGAGGGACGGTGAACACCGGGGAGCTGTTTTTT. Translated, it gives CASGGTVNTGELFF.

The rearrangement links TRBV4-2 to TRBJ2-1; 9 bases match TRBD1. This CDR3 is built from 17 residues. CDR1 is LGHNA, CDR2 YNFKEQ, per germline. The J segment lost 0 bases and the V segment lost 0 bases, leaving 3 bases of the junction unmatched. CDR3 DNA sequence: TGTGCCAGCAGCCAAGAAGACAGGGGGAGCTCCTACAATGAGCAGTTCTTC. It is translated as CASSQEDRGSSYNEQFF.

Only one count was recorded for this clone. This sequence joins TRBV14 and TRBJ1-2; weak D call: TRBD1 (5 bases). This CDR3 contains 14 residues. Germline V gene sequence: CDR1 SGHDN, CDR2 FVKESK. V was pared by 1 base and J by 4 bases, with 10 bases between. The CDR3 bases are TGTGCCAGCAGCCAAGGTGGGCAGGGCTATGGCTACACCTTC. It codes for CASSQGGQGYGYTF.

The chain uses TRBV5-1 and TRBJ1-2; 10 bases map to TRBD1. Trimming removed 4 bases from V and 0 bases from J; junction bases left unmatched: 3. The germline V gene encodes CDR1 SGHRS and CDR2 YFSETQ. This CDR3 spans 15 amino acids. The CDR3 loop reads CASSIGQGANYGYTF. The CDR3 DNA reads as TGCGCCAGCAGCATCGGACAGGGGGCTAACTATGGCTACACCTTC.

V gene TRBV4-1 combines with J gene TRBJ2-5, with D maybe TRBD2 (6 bases). Trimming stripped 0 bases from V and 5 bases from J, with 19 bases between. This CDR3 is 17 amino acids long. Germline V lookup: CDR1 MGHRA, CDR2 YSYEKL. DNA of the CDR3: TGCGCCAGCAGCCAAGATACCCCCCGGGGGTTACAGGAGACCCAGTACTTC. This encodes CASSQDTPRGLQETQYF.

The chain uses TRBV28 and TRBJ1-2, with D perhaps TRBD1 (5 bases). CDR3 length: 19 amino acids. Germline-derived CDR1 and CDR2 are MDHEN and SYDVKM. V was cut by 1 base and J by 4 bases, with 25 bases left in between. CDR3 DNA: TGTGCCAGCAGTTTATTCGACAGCCCTAAAATTAGCAGAAGCTATGGCTACACCTTC. This translates into CASSLFDSPKISRSYGYTF.

V is TRBV4-2 and J is TRBJ2-5, with TRBD2 identical over 13 bases. The CDR3 length is 16 residues. Trimming cost V 3 bases and J 3 bases; bases outside gene matches: 4. Germline CDR1 LGHNA, CDR2 YNFKEQ. The CDR3 protein is CASSQAGTSGKETQYF. The DNA for the CDR3 is TGTGCCAGCAGCCAGGCCGGGACTAGCGGGAAAGAGACCCAGTACTTC.

This chain links TRBV28 with TRBJ2-7, with TRBD1 as a possible D gene (6 bases). The germline V gene encodes CDR1 MDHEN and CDR2 SYDVKM. V lost 4 bases, J lost 2 bases, and 15 bases lay in between. CDR3 length: 15 residues. The CDR3 DNA reads as TGTGCCAGCAGTTCAGATTACAGGGAACCCTACGAGCAGTACTTC. This gives the protein CASSSDYREPYEQYF. Together with reference TRBV28 and TRBJ2-7, the CDR3 gives the full variable domain: DVKVTQSSRYLVKRTGEKVFLECVQDMDHENMFWYRQDPGLGLRLIYFSYDVKMKEKGDIPEGYSVSREKKERFSLILESASTNQTSMYLCASSSDYREPYEQYFGPGTRLTVT.

This sequence joins TRBV28 and TRBJ1-5; D not resolved. V shed 3 bases and J shed 9 bases, with 6 bases lying between them. The CDR3 runs 11 residues. Looked up from germline, CDR1 is MDHEN and CDR2 is SYDVKM. CDR3 region: CASSFASPQHF. The CDR3 DNA reads as TGTGCCAGCAGTTTCGCGTCGCCCCAGCATTTT.

This rearrangement joins TRBV19 to TRBJ2-2; TRBD1 is a possible D gene (6 bases). From germline, CDR1 is LNHDA and CDR2 SQIVND (reference sequence). CDR3 length: 16 amino acids. The ends were cut back, 9 bases at V and 0 bases at J, with 17 bases in the middle. CDR3 DNA: TGTGCCAGCGGGGCTCAGGGGATGGCGAACACCGGGGAGCTGTTTTTT. Translation: CASGAQGMANTGELFF.

The V and J genes are TRBV10-3 and TRBJ1-2, with TRBD1 as a possible D gene (5 bases). Looked up from germline, CDR1 is ENHRY and CDR2 is SYGVKD. The V end was cut by 10 bases, the J end by 0 bases, with 18 bases between. The CDR3 has 15 residues. This CDR3 is CATWAGFDSNYGYTF. The CDR3 DNA reads as TGTGCCACTTGGGCAGGGTTCGATTCTAACTATGGCTACACCTTC.

The chain couples TRBV27 to TRBJ1-5; 9 positions agree with TRBD1. The CDR3 spans 14 residues. V gave up 8 bases and J gave up 5 bases; unmatched junction bases: 7. Germline-derived CDR1 and CDR2 are MNHEY and SMNVEV (reference sequence). The CDR3 region is CASHPGQGYQPQHF. CDR3 nucleotide sequence: TGTGCCAGCCATCCGGGACAGGGATATCAGCCCCAGCATTTT.

The gene calls are TRBV7-2 and TRBJ1-2, with 8 bases lining up with TRBD1. The CDR3 spans 14 residues. In germline, CDR1 is SGHTA, CDR2 FQGNSA. Losses at the gene ends were 5 bases for V and 10 bases for J; bases not matched to a gene: 12. CDR3 protein: CASSPLGQGTDYTF. The CDR3 DNA is TGTGCCAGCAGCCCTCTAGGACAGGGAACGGACTACACCTTC.

V is TRBV7-2 and J is TRBJ1-5, with D uncertain. The CDR3 spans 13 residues. The germline V and J ends were trimmed by 0 bases and 5 bases, with 5 bases remaining between them. Germline V lookup: CDR1 SGHTA, CDR2 FQGNSA. The CDR3 coding sequence is TGTGCCAGCAGCTTAGCCAGGCATCAGCCCCAGCATTTT. Translated, it gives CASSLARHQPQHF.

The gene calls are TRBV27 and TRBJ2-7, with D perhaps matching TRBD1 (7 bases). V was shortened by 2 bases and J by 4 bases, with 18 bases between the two germline ends. The CDR3 loop spans 16 amino acids. Germline V lookup: CDR1 MNHEY, CDR2 SMNVEV (reference sequence). CDR3 residues: CASSLTGASVLYEQYF. CDR3 sequence (DNA): TGTGCCAGCAGTTTAACAGGGGCTAGCGTTCTTTACGAGCAGTACTTC.

The chain recombines TRBV5-1 with TRBJ1-4, with TRBD1 identical over 10 bases. CDR1 is SGHRS, CDR2 YFSETQ, per germline. V was clipped by 4 bases and J by 6 bases; unmatched bases: 15. CDR3 length: 18 amino acids. The CDR3 is CASSHITPGQGTDEKLFF. The CDR3 region has the DNA TGCGCCAGCAGCCATATAACACCGGGACAGGGGACCGATGAAAAACTGTTTTTT.

The chain joins TRBV7-9 to TRBJ1-1; D is ambiguous. The CDR3 extends over 12 amino acids. V was cut by 7 bases and J by 7 bases, with 13 bases left in between. The germline V gene encodes CDR1 SEHNR and CDR2 FQNEAQ (reference sequence). CDR3 protein: CASTLAGSEAFF. The CDR3 DNA reads TGTGCCAGCACCCTAGCGGGGAGTGAAGCTTTCTTT.

The rearrangement joins TRBV5-6 to TRBJ2-7; no reliable D call. Deletions cut 5 bases from V and 4 bases from J, with 10 bases between. The CDR3 spans 12 residues. Germline-derived CDR1 and CDR2 are SGHDT and YYEEEE. This CDR3 reads CASSLNFYEQYF. The CDR3 nucleotides are TGTGCCAGCAGTTTGAACTTTTACGAGCAGTACTTC. Complete variable domain (other parts from reference TRBV5-6 and TRBJ2-7): DAGVTQSPTHLIKTRGQQVTLRCSPKSGHDTVSWYQQALGQGPQFIFQYYEEEERQRGNFPDRFSGHQFPNYSSELNVNALLLGDSALYLCASSLNFYEQYFGPGTRLTVT.

The gene calls are TRBV6-4 and TRBJ2-3; 13 positions match TRBD2. Germline V gene lookup returns CDR1 MRHNA and CDR2 SNTAGT. The CDR3 loop spans 15 amino acids. V trimming: 5 bases; J trimming: 6 bases; junction bases outside the gene matches: 5. CDR3 sequence: CASSKTSGGADTQYF. The CDR3 bases are TGTGCCAGCAGTAAAACTAGCGGGGGGGCCGATACGCAGTATTTT.

The gene calls are TRBV18 and TRBJ2-2; 9 bases line up with TRBD2. Unmatched junction bases numbered 10, after V lost 4 bases and J lost 1 base. The V gene's germline CDR1 is KGHSH and CDR2 LQKENI. The CDR3 extends over 18 amino acids. The CDR3 spells CASSRNSLAGENTGELFF. In nucleotides, the CDR3 is TGTGCCAGCTCACGCAACTCCTTAGCGGGAGAGAACACCGGGGAGCTGTTTTTT.

The chain combines TRBV4-1 with TRBJ1-6; D unresolved. The CDR3 consists of 15 residues. Trimming stripped 3 bases from V and 7 bases from J, with 13 bases between. The germline CDR1 and CDR2 sequences are MGHRA and YSYEKL. The CDR3 sequence is CASSHSLAGNSPLHF. In nucleotides, the CDR3 is TGCGCCAGCAGCCACTCCCTTGCGGGAAATTCACCCCTCCACTTT.

The genes are TRBV7-9 and TRBJ1-4; 9 nucleotides align to TRBD1. Trimming at V came to 4 bases and at J to 2 bases, leaving 8 bases not matched to a gene. CDR3 size: 17 residues. CDR1 and CDR2 (germline): SEHNR, FQNEAQ (reference sequence). The CDR3 is CASSYPGQGTTNEKLFF. As DNA, the CDR3 is TGTGCCAGCAGCTACCCGGGACAGGGAACCACTAATGAAAAACTGTTTTTT.

The rearrangement joins TRBV5-1 to TRBJ2-1; 7 bases match TRBD2. The junction had 5 bases not matched to a gene; V was cut back by 0 bases and J by 5 bases. Germline CDR1 SGHRS, CDR2 YFSETQ. CDR3 size: 15 residues. CDR3 sequence: CASSLALAGDNEQFF. The CDR3 region has the DNA TGCGCCAGCAGCTTGGCTCTGGCGGGGGACAATGAGCAGTTCTTC.